Included here is one TCR beta chain sequence, with context. Its specificity is not known. The data derive from a study of T cell responses to AZD1222 COVID-19 vaccine. Study-wide results and limits: Two AZD1222 doses significantly raised spike-specific TCR breadth and depth over controls.

This CDR3 contains 15 residues. Trimming left V 0 bases short and J 4 bases short, with 10 bases between. Germline V gene sequence: CDR1 SGHRS, CDR2 YFSETQ. The assay was immunoSEQ multiplex PCR, and TCRdb's table has in-frame clones only and misses some. The sample yields about 100,000 clones, over 90% seen once. Sequenced material: peripheral blood, taken on day 0 of AZD1222 vaccination. This chain links TRBV5-1 with TRBJ1-4, with D unclear. This TCR derives from an adult in good health. The CDR3 is CASSLAGRGNEKLFF. CDR3 coding DNA: TGCGCCAGCAGCTTGGCTGGGCGGGGTAATGAAAAACTGTTTTTT.